This TCR beta chain appears in the sequencing data of a study of T-cell reconstitution after alpha-beta-depleted transplantation in children. This clonotype was seen ten or more times. The CDR3 is 18 amino acids. Germline loops: CDR1 ENHRY, CDR2 SYGVKD. V was pared by 4 bases and J by 3 bases, with 25 bases between. The TCRbeta library incorporated unique molecular identifiers. TCRdb recomputed calls from the PCR reads with MiXCR, one row per CDR3 protein. The data contain 230,000 or so distinct CDR3 sequences, about 11% of them seen just once; the ten biggest clones take up 2% to 3%. The chain is built from TRBV10-3 and TRBJ2-7, with TRBD1 as a possible D gene (5 bases). The receptor was isolated from a human donor who donated a stem cell graft to a child with acute lymphoblastic leukemia. Specimen: PBMCs from the stem cell graft donor, collected from the stem cell graft. DNA of the CDR3: TGTGCCATCAGTGGCGAGACAGAACTATCCACCCTAGGCTACGAGCAGTACTTC. This translates into CAISGETELSTLGYEQYF.